Shown below are 9 T cell receptor beta chains from a single sample sequenced in a study of shared clonotypes between healthy human individuals. Profiled with immunoSEQ multiplex PCR; TCRdb holds only in-frame clones, not every one. The sample lists a few hundred thousand clones, 97% occurring once. Sequenced input: naive CD4+ T cells sorted from blood. Subset here: CD45RA+ positively selected. The source is a woman in her 30s in good health.

The rearrangement links TRBV19 to TRBJ2-1, with 11 bases identical to TRBD2. Germline values: CDR1 LNHDA, CDR2 SQIVND (reference sequence). V shed 4 bases and J 9 bases; nucleotides not matched to a gene: 17. The CDR3 length is 18 residues. The CDR3 protein is CASSTHRLAGRGSTEQFF. The CDR3 DNA reads TGTGCCAGTAGTACCCATAGACTAGCGGGAAGGGGATCCACTGAGCAGTTCTTC.

The genes are TRBV28 and TRBJ1-3; unclear D gene. Trimming removed 7 bases at V and 4 bases at J, with 14 bases between. The germline gives CDR1 MDHEN, CDR2 SYDVKM. The CDR3 length is 14 residues. The CDR3, as DNA: TGTGCCAGCACCCGAGACCAAACAGGAAACACCATATATTTT. Its protein is CASTRDQTGNTIYF.

The chain joins TRBV28 to TRBJ2-1; TRBD2 agrees at 16 bases. The CDR3 contains 17 residues. V lost 5 bases to trimming and J lost 6 bases; unmatched junction nucleotides: 7. Germline V gene sequence: CDR1 MDHEN, CDR2 SYDVKM. CDR3 protein: CASSPGTSGRAPNEQFF. The CDR3 DNA reads TGTGCCAGCAGTCCCGGGACTAGCGGGAGGGCCCCCAATGAGCAGTTCTTC.

The chain links TRBV7-6 to TRBJ1-1; D gene unclear. Trimming took 0 bases from V and 3 from J, leaving 8 bases between them. This CDR3 comprises 14 residues. Germline V lookup: CDR1 SGHVS, CDR2 FNYEAQ. Here the CDR3 DNA reads TGTGCCAGCAGCTTAGCTGGGAAGCACACTGAAGCTTTCTTT. Amino acids: CASSLAGKHTEAFF.

The V and J genes are TRBV18 and TRBJ1-2; D unclear. Germline V gene data show CDR1 as KGHSH and CDR2 as LQKENI. Trimming removed 3 bases at V and 6 bases at J, with 11 bases between. The CDR3 extends over 13 amino acids. The CDR3 DNA reads as TGTGCCAGCTCACCCCAGGACGGAGATGGCTACACCTTC. Translating gives CASSPQDGDGYTF. Full variable domain (rest looked up from reference TRBV18 and TRBJ1-2): NAGVMQNPRHLVRRRGQEARLRCSPMKGHSHVYWYRQLPEEGLKFMVYLQKENIIDESGMPKERFSAEFPKEGPSILRIQQVVRGDSAAYFCASSPQDGDGYTFGSGTRLTVV.

The chain combines TRBV23-1 with TRBJ2-5; D might be TRBD1 (6 bases). The DNA end is a closer match to TRBJ2-7, so the J assignment may be wrong. TRBV23-1 falls under the ORF class, with uncertain function. The CDR3 is 14 amino acids. The CDR3: CASSQGDTSYEQYF. CDR3 bases: TGCGCCAGCAGTCAAGGGGACACCTCCTACGAGCAGTACTTC.

The chain uses TRBV5-1 and TRBJ2-7; D uncertain. The CDR3 spans 13 residues. The V and J ends lost 3 bases and 0 bases respectively, with 7 bases between them. Germline-derived CDR1 and CDR2 are SGHRS and YFSETQ. The CDR3 DNA reads as TGCGCCAGCAGCTCGCTGCGCTCCTACGAGCAGTACTTC. This translates into CASSSLRSYEQYF.

The chain uses TRBV29-1 and TRBJ2-7; D gene ambiguous. Trimming removed 4 bases at V and 1 base at J, with 11 bases between. This CDR3 is 13 amino acids long. Germline-derived CDR1 and CDR2 are SQVTM and ANQGSEA. DNA for the CDR3: TGCAGCGTTGTCTCGGCGACATCCTACGAGCAGTACTTC. This gives the protein CSVVSATSYEQYF.

V usage is TRBV19 and J usage is TRBJ1-1, with no clear D. CDR1 is LNHDA and CDR2 is SQIVND in the germline V gene (reference sequence). Trimming removed 2 bases at V and 2 bases at J, with 12 bases between. CDR3 size: 15 residues. CDR3 sequence: CASSISRQANTEAFF. The CDR3 DNA reads TGTGCCAGTAGTATATCCAGGCAGGCCAACACTGAAGCTTTCTTT.